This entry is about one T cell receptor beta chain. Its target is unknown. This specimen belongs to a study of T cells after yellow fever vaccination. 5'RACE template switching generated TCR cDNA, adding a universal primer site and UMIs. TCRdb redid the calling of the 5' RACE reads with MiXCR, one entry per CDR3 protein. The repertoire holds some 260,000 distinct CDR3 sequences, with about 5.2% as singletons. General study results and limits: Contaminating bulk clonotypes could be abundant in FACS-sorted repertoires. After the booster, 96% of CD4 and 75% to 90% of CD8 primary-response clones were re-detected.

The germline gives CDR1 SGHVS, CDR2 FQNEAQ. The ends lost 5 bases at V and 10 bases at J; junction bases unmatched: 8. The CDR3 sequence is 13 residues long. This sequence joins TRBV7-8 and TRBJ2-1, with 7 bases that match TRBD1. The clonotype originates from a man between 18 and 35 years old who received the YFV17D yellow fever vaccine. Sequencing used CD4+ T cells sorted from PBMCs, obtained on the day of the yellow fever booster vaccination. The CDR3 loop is CASSTRLGQEQFF. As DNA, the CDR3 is TGTGCCAGCAGCACCCGATTGGGACAGGAGCAGTTCTTC.